This T cell receptor beta chain is drawn from a study of cytotoxic CD8 clonotypes in ibrutinib-treated CLL. About the research overall: IGHV unmutated 17 to 18; relapsed/refractory approximately 10; treatment-naive over 14. Outcomes included around 25 partial and 2 complete responses; after median roughly 69 months, 14 stayed remitted and about 12 progressed. Study outcomes and limitations: Public clonotypes were rare and shrank or held steady on treatment.

Depth targeted 1 in 200,000 to 1 in 1 million T cells, averaging 10x coverage per clonotype. Here immunoSEQ multiplex PCR was the method, and the copy in TCRdb shows in-frame clones only, minus some. The table shows 150,000 to 200,000 clones, with around 80% occurring only once. A remark on this clone: Its antigen is still unknown.

The CDR3 covers 16 residues. The ends were cut back, 4 bases at V and 2 bases at J, with 17 bases in the middle. Germline lookup yields CDR1 MGHRA and CDR2 YSYEKL. The TCR originated in a human donor with chronic lymphocytic leukemia. V is TRBV4-1 and J is TRBJ2-5; D call uncertain. This specimen was PBMCs, taken after 24 months of ibrutinib treatment. CDR3 nucleotide sequence: TGCGCCAGCAGCCCCCCGCCGGGTCCCATTCAAGAGACCCAGTACTTC. Translated: CASSPPPGPIQETQYF.